These 29 T cell receptor beta chains were all obtained from the same sample, sequenced in a study of OX40 agonist ivuxolimab in advanced cancers. TCRdb's copy holds only in-frame clones and misses some; the assay was immunoSEQ multiplex PCR. The data contain some 100,000 clones, about nine tenths of them singletons. The specimen was CD4+ or CD8+ T cells sorted from blood, collected in a trial of the OX40 agonist ivuxolimab. All receptors come from an adult with an advanced solid tumor such as melanoma, head and neck, liver or kidney cancer.

This clone has just one count. The V and J genes are TRBV5-4 and TRBJ2-1; 8 nucleotides match TRBD2. Germline CDR1 and CDR2: SGHNT and YYREEE (reference sequence). J gave up 4 bases and V 2 bases, and 5 bases lay outside the gene matches. The CDR3 loop spans 15 amino acids. The CDR3 reads CASSFLAGRYNEQFF. CDR3 DNA sequence: TGTGCCAGCAGCTTTCTAGCGGGCAGGTACAATGAGCAGTTCTTC.

In its sample, this clone was seen once. The chain has TRBV2 and TRBJ2-1; 10 bases match TRBD1. The CDR3 loop spans 13 amino acids. The germline CDR1 and CDR2 sequences are SNHLY and FYNNEI. V was clipped by 6 bases and J by 6 bases; unmatched bases: 2. CDR3 DNA sequence: TGTGCCAGCAGCGGGGACAGGGGCAATGAGCAGTTCTTC. Its protein is CASSGDRGNEQFF.

The genes are TRBV6-1 and TRBJ1-4; unclear D gene. Germline lookup yields CDR1 MNHNS and CDR2 SASEGT. Trimming stripped 8 bases from V and 5 bases from J, with 18 bases between. The CDR3 has 15 residues. The CDR3 region has the DNA TGTGCCAGCCACCCCCTTTTTACTCGGAATGAAAAACTGTTTTTT. Protein product: CASHPLFTRNEKLFF.

The CDR3 protein is CASRWRDSRTGELFF. The CDR3 region has the DNA TGCGCCAGCAGGTGGAGGGACAGCAGAACCGGGGAGCTGTTTTTT. This sequence joins TRBV10-1 and TRBJ2-2; maybe TRBD1 (7 bases). The germline V and J ends were trimmed by 6 bases and 5 bases, with 16 bases remaining between them. The CDR3 has 15 amino acids. The germline gives CDR1 WNHNN, CDR2 SYGVQD (reference sequence).

This sequence joins TRBV4-2 and TRBJ1-1, with D possibly matching TRBD1 (5 bases). V lost 2 bases and J lost 3, with 13 bases in between. The CDR3 is 15 amino acids. Germline V gene lookup returns CDR1 LGHNA and CDR2 YNFKEQ. Here the CDR3 DNA reads TGTGCCAGCAGCCAACAGGGACCTGTGGACACTGAAGCTTTCTTT. This translates into CASSQQGPVDTEAFF.

The chain has TRBV7-3 and TRBJ1-1; D is ambiguous. This CDR3 has 15 residues. V lost 2 bases to trimming and J lost 0 bases, with 10 bases between them. CDR1 SGHTA and CDR2 FQGTGA come from the germline V gene. The CDR3 DNA reads TGTGCCAGCAGCTTACTGGGTCCCATGAACACTGAAGCTTTCTTT. As protein: CASSLLGPMNTEAFF.

The V and J genes are TRBV11-3 and TRBJ2-2, with D perhaps TRBD1 (5 bases). V dropped 5 bases and J dropped 1 base, with 8 bases sitting between them. Germline V gene data show CDR1 as SGHNT and CDR2 as YENEEA. CDR3 length equals 14 residues. The CDR3 DNA follows: TGTGCCAGCAGCCCCCAGGGGAACACCGGGGAGCTGTTTTTT. Translation gives CASSPQGNTGELFF.

The genes are TRBV4-1 and TRBJ2-3; 7 bases line up with TRBD2. V shed 0 bases and J 4 bases; nucleotides not matched to a gene: 4. Germline CDR1 reads MGHRA; CDR2 reads YSYEKL. The CDR3 has 15 amino acids. The CDR3 here is CASSQDSGGADTQYF. The CDR3 nucleotides read TGCGCCAGCAGCCAAGATTCGGGAGGCGCAGATACGCAGTATTTT.

This rearrangement joins TRBV7-2 to TRBJ1-3; no firm D call. The V gene's germline CDR1 is SGHTA and CDR2 FQGNSA. CDR3 size: 16 residues. Trimming shortened V by 6 bases and J by 0 bases, and 15 bases separated the two germline ends. This chain's CDR3 is CASSLLPGPSGNTIYF. CDR3 coding DNA: TGTGCCAGCAGTCTTCTTCCAGGCCCCTCTGGAAACACCATATATTTT. The full variable domain, with the rest looked up from reference TRBV7-2 and TRBJ1-3, is GAGVSQSPSNKVTEKGKDVELRCDPISGHTALYWYRQSLGQGLEFLIYFQGNSAPDKSGLPSDRFSAERTGGSVSTLTIQRTQQEDSAVYLCASSLLPGPSGNTIYFGEGSWLTVV.

This clone appeared a single time. The rearrangement joins TRBV7-6 to TRBJ2-5, with D unclear. CDR3 length: 14 amino acids. Trimming removed 4 bases at V and 7 bases at J, with 16 bases between. Germline CDR1 SGHVS, CDR2 FNYEAQ. The CDR3 spells CASSSRPQVATQYF. The CDR3 coding sequence is TGTGCCAGCAGCTCACGGCCCCAAGTCGCGACCCAGTACTTC.

This rearrangement joins TRBV7-3 to TRBJ2-2, with a possible D match to TRBD1 (6 bases). The germline V and J ends were trimmed by 4 bases and 2 bases, with 8 bases remaining between them. Germline V gene lookup returns CDR1 SGHTA and CDR2 FQGTGA. This CDR3 has 14 amino acids. The CDR3 sequence: CASSSGVNTGELFF. CDR3 coding DNA: TGTGCCAGCAGCTCAGGGGTTAACACCGGGGAGCTGTTTTTT. Full variable domain (outside the CDR3, taken from reference TRBV7-3 and TRBJ2-2): GAGVSQTPSNKVTEKGKYVELRCDPISGHTALYWYRQSLGQGPEFLIYFQGTGAADDSGLPNDRFFAVRPEGSVSTLKIQRTERGDSAVYLCASSSGVNTGELFFGEGSRLTVL.

The gene calls are TRBV5-4 and TRBJ1-1; D is perhaps TRBD1 (5 bases). Per germline, CDR1 SGHNT and CDR2 YYREEE (reference sequence). The V gene lost 0 bases and the J gene lost 5 bases, with 8 bases spanning the gap. This CDR3 spans 13 amino acids. The CDR3, as DNA: TGTGCCAGCAGCTTGGCGGACACGACTGAAGCTTTCTTT. Its translation is CASSLADTTEAFF.

V and J are TRBV6-5 and TRBJ2-3; TRBD1 aligns across 7 bases. The CDR3 is made up of 15 amino acids. Germline values: CDR1 MNHEY, CDR2 SVGAGI. V lost 6 bases, J lost 0 bases, and 6 bases stayed unmatched. Here the CDR3 DNA reads TGTGCCAGCAGACTTAGGGACAGTAGCACAGATACGCAGTATTTT. Protein: CASRLRDSSTDTQYF.

The chain employs TRBV11-1 and TRBJ2-6, with D unclear. Looked up from germline, CDR1 is SGHAT and CDR2 is FQDESV (reference sequence). The CDR3 loop spans 15 amino acids. With 8 bases removed from V and 1 base from J, the gap between germline ends came to 12 bases. This CDR3 is CASGPTESGANVLTF. The CDR3 DNA is TGTGCCAGCGGCCCGACGGAATCTGGGGCCAACGTCCTGACTTTC. The full variable domain, rest sourced from reference TRBV11-1 and TRBJ2-6, is EAEVAQSPRYKITEKSQAVAFWCDPISGHATLYWYRQILGQGPELLVQFQDESVVDDSQLPKDRFSAERLKGVDSTLKIQPAELGDSAMYLCASGPTESGANVLTFGAGSRLTVL.

The chain joins TRBV27 to TRBJ2-1, with 7 bases identical to TRBD2. The V gene's germline CDR1 is MNHEY and CDR2 SMNVEV (reference sequence). V lost 6 bases, J lost 2 bases, and 1 base stayed unmatched. The CDR3 sequence is 13 residues long. For the CDR3, the DNA is TGTGCCAGCAGAGCGGGAACCTACAATGAGCAGTTCTTC. It translates to CASRAGTYNEQFF.

This chain links TRBV7-9 with TRBJ1-1; TRBD1 is a possible D gene (5 bases). Trimming took 0 bases from V and 1 from J, leaving 15 bases between them. This CDR3 spans 17 amino acids. Germline CDR1 and CDR2: SEHNR and FQNEAQ (reference sequence). The CDR3 reads CASSLAGGVGENTEAFF. The CDR3 DNA is TGTGCCAGCAGCTTAGCCGGAGGGGTTGGGGAGAACACTGAAGCTTTCTTT.

V gene TRBV11-2 combines with J gene TRBJ2-2, with D perhaps matching TRBD2 (6 bases). Germline CDR1 and CDR2: SGHAT and FQNNGV. Trimming removed 5 bases from V and 0 bases from J, with 13 bases in between. The CDR3 spans 16 residues. CDR3 DNA sequence: TGTGCCAGCAGCCCCACGGGACTTTCGAACACCGGGGAGCTGTTTTTT. Encoded protein: CASSPTGLSNTGELFF.

The genes are TRBV7-9 and TRBJ1-5; D call uncertain. This CDR3 is built from 15 residues. CDR1 SEHNR and CDR2 FQNEAQ come from the germline V gene (reference sequence). Trimming removed 2 bases at V and 2 bases at J, with 10 bases between. The CDR3 loop reads CASSLSRQGNQPQHF. CDR3 nucleotides: TGTGCCAGCAGCTTATCCCGCCAGGGCAATCAGCCCCAGCATTTT.

This rearrangement joins TRBV9 to TRBJ2-7; D gene uncertain. CDR3 length equals 14 residues. Germline CDR1 and CDR2: SGDLS and YYNGEE. Trimming cost V 4 bases and J 1 base, with 12 bases left between them. CDR3 in DNA: TGTGCCAGCAGCCAAACCCCCCGATCCTACGAGCAGTACTTC. It encodes CASSQTPRSYEQYF.

Worth noting for this clone: The sample carries other DNA sequences with the same CDR3. The chain is built from TRBV2 and TRBJ1-1, with D uncertain. Germline V CDR1 and CDR2: SNHLY, FYNNEI. The CDR3 runs 13 residues. The V gene lost 3 bases and the J gene lost 2 bases, with 7 bases spanning the gap. The CDR3 reads CASSELENTEAFF. The CDR3 DNA follows: TGTGCCAGCAGTGAGTTGGAAAACACTGAAGCTTTCTTT.

This clone has only one observation. V is TRBV27 and J is TRBJ2-7, with TRBD2 matching over 10 bases. The V gene end was trimmed by 6 bases and the J gene end by 3 bases; junction bases not matched to a gene: 11. This CDR3 is built from 16 residues. The V gene's germline CDR1 is MNHEY and CDR2 SMNVEV (reference sequence). The DNA for the CDR3 is TGTGCCAGCAGCCCACACCCAAGCGGGAGGGGCTACGAGCAGTACTTC. This sequence encodes CASSPHPSGRGYEQYF.

This chain uses TRBV28 with TRBJ2-7; unclear D gene. This CDR3 is 15 amino acids long. V dropped 3 bases and J dropped 3 bases, with 15 bases sitting between them. The germline CDR1 and CDR2 sequences are MDHEN and SYDVKM. This CDR3 is CASSFSRSLRYEQYF. The CDR3 coding sequence is TGTGCCAGCAGTTTCAGCAGATCCTTACGCTACGAGCAGTACTTC.

The chain has TRBV29-1 and TRBJ2-7; TRBD2 matches at 10 bases. With V trimmed by 4 bases and J by 5 bases, 14 bases remained unmatched. Germline values: CDR1 SQVTM, CDR2 ANQGSEA. The CDR3 is made up of 16 amino acids. In DNA form, the CDR3 reads TGCAGCGTTGGGGACCCTAGCGGGAGTCGGCCGCACGAGCAGTACTTC. Amino acid sequence: CSVGDPSGSRPHEQYF.

DNA of the CDR3: TGTGCCAGCAGCTTAAATCCTAGCGGGAGTGAGACCCAGTACTTC. Encoded protein: CASSLNPSGSETQYF. The chain uses TRBV7-3 and TRBJ2-5; 10 bases are a match to TRBD2. This CDR3 is built from 15 residues. The germline V gene has CDR1 SGHTA and CDR2 FQGTGA. V trimming: 1 base; J trimming: 5 bases; junction bases outside the gene matches: 4.

V and J are TRBV12-2 and TRBJ2-1; the DNA was not used to check the table's D call, TRBD2. TRBV12-2 is designated a pseudogene. The CDR3 has 19 residues. The CDR3 region is CASRLARTSGIRAYNEQFF. The CDR3 DNA reads TGTGCAAGTCGCTTAGCGCGGACTAGCGGGATCAGGGCCTACAATGAGCAGTTCTTC.

The chain is built from TRBV15 and TRBJ2-3; D might be TRBD2 (6 bases). Germline V gene lookup returns CDR1 LNHNV and CDR2 YYDKDF (reference sequence). The CDR3 contains 16 residues. V shed 0 bases and J shed 6 bases, with 16 bases lying between them. The chain's CDR3 is CATSRDLVGGGDTQYF. CDR3 DNA sequence: TGTGCCACCAGCAGAGACTTGGTGGGAGGAGGGGATACGCAGTATTTT.

The V gene is TRBV9, the J gene TRBJ1-2; D unclear. The germline V gene has CDR1 SGDLS and CDR2 YYNGEE. V lost 1 base, J lost 5 bases, and 9 bases lay in between. This CDR3 spans 13 amino acids. The CDR3 DNA reads TGTGCCAGCAGCGTACTCGAGGGTTATGGCTACACCTTC. Protein: CASSVLEGYGYTF.

The rearrangement joins TRBV6-6 to TRBJ1-2; D is unresolved. The germline V gene has CDR1 MNHNY and CDR2 SVGAGI (reference sequence). CDR3 length: 14 amino acids. V lost 6 bases, J lost 0 bases, and 11 bases lay in between. The CDR3 sequence is CASRLDTTNYGYTF. The CDR3 coding sequence is TGTGCCAGCAGACTAGACACTACTAACTATGGCTACACCTTC.

This rearrangement joins TRBV19 to TRBJ1-2; TRBD1 aligns across 9 bases. Germline V gene sequence: CDR1 LNHDA, CDR2 SQIVND (reference sequence). Unmatched junction bases numbered 7, after V lost 10 bases and J lost 4 bases. The CDR3 loop spans 13 amino acids. This CDR3 reads CATGDRDSYGYTF. The CDR3 region has the DNA TGTGCCACGGGGGACAGGGATTCCTATGGCTACACCTTC.